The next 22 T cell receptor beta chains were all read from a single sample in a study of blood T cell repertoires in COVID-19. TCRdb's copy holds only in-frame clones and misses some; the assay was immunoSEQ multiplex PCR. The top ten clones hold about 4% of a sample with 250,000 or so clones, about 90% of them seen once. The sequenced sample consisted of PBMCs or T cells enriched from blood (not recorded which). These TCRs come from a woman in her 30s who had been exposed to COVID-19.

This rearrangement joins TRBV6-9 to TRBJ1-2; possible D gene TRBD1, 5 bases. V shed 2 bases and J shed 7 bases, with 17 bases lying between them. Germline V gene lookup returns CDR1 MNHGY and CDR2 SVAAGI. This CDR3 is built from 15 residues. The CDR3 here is CASSYQGPGDCGYTF. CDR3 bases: TGTGCCAGCAGTTATCAGGGACCGGGGGATTGTGGCTACACCTTC.

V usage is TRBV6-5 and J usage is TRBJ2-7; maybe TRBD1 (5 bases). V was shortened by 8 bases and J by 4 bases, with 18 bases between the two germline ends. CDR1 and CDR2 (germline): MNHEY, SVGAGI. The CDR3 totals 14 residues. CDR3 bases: TGTGCCAGCCTCGTCCGTGGGGCACCATACGAGCAGTACTTC. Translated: CASLVRGAPYEQYF.

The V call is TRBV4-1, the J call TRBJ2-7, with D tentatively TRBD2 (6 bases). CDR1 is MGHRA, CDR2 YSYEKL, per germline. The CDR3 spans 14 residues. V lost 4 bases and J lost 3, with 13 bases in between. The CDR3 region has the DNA TGCGCCAGCAGCCTGCTCGGAGGGGTCTACGAGCAGTACTTC. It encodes CASSLLGGVYEQYF.

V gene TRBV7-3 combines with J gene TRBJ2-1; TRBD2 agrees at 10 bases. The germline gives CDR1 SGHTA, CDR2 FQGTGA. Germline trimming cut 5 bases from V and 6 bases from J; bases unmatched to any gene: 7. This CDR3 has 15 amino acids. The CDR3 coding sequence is TGTGCCAGCAGCCCCCGGACTAGCGGACCCAATGAGCAGTTCTTC. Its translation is CASSPRTSGPNEQFF.

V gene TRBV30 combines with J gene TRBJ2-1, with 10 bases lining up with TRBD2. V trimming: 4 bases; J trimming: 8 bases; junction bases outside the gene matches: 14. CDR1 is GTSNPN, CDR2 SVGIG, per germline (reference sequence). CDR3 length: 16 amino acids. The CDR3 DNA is TGTGCCTGGAATCCACTAGCGGGACTCCAGGGGGATGAGCAGTTCTTC. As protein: CAWNPLAGLQGDEQFF.

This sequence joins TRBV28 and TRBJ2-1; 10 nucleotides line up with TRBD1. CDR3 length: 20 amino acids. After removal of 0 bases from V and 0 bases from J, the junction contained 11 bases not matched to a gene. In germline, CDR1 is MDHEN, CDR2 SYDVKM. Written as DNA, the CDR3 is TGTGCCAGCAGTTTATGGACAGGGGGCTCGCTCCGGAGCTCCTACAATGAGCAGTTCTTC. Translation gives CASSLWTGGSLRSSYNEQFF.

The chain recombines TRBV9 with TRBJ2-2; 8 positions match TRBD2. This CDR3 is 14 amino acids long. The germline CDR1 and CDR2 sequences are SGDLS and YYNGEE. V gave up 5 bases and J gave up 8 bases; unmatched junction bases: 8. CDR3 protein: CASRLISGTGELFF. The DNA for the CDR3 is TGTGCCAGCAGGCTGATTAGCGGGACTGGGGAGCTGTTTTTT.

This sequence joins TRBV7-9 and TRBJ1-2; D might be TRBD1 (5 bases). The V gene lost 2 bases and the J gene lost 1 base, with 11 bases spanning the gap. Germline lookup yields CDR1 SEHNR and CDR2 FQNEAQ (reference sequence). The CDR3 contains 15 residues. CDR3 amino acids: CASSLRRGFNYGYTF. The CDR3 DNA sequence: TGTGCCAGCAGCTTACGGCGGGGCTTTAACTATGGCTACACCTTC.

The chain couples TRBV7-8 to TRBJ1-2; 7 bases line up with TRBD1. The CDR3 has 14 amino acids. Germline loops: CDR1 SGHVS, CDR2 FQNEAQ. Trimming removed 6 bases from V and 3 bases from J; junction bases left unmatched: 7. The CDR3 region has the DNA TGTGCCAGCAGAGGGGGCGTTAAGGACTATGGCTACACCTTC. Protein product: CASRGGVKDYGYTF.

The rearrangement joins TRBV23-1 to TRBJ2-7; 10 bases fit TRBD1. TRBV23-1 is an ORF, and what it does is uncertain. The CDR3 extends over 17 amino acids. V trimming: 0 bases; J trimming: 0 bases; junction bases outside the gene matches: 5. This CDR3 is CASSQSGRTGGSYEQYF. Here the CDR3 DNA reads TGCGCCAGCAGTCAATCTGGAAGGACAGGGGGCTCCTACGAGCAGTACTTC.

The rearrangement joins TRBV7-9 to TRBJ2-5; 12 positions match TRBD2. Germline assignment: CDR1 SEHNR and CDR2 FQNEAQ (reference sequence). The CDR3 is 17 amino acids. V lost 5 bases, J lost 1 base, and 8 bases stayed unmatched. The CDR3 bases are TGTGCCAGCAGCCAAGCCTCGGGACTAGCGGGCCAAGAGACCCAGTACTTC. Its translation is CASSQASGLAGQETQYF.

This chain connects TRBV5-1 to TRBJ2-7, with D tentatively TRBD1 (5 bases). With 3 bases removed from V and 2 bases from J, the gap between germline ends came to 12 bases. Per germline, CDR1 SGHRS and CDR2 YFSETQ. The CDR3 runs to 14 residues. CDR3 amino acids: CASSSRESAYEQYF. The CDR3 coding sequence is TGCGCCAGCAGCTCCAGGGAATCCGCCTACGAGCAGTACTTC.

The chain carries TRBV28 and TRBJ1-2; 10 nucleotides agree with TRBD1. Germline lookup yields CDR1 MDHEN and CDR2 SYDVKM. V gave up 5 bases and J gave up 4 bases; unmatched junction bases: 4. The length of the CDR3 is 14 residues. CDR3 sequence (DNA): TGTGCCAGCAGTGAACGGACAGGGGGCTATGGCTACACCTTC. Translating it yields CASSERTGGYGYTF.

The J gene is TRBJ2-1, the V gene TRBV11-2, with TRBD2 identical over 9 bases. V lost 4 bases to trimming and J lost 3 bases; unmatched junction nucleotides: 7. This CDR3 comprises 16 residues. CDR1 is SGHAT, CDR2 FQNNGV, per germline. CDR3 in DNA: TGTGCCAGCAGCTCGATAGCGGGAGCCCGCTACAATGAGCAGTTCTTC. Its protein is CASSSIAGARYNEQFF.

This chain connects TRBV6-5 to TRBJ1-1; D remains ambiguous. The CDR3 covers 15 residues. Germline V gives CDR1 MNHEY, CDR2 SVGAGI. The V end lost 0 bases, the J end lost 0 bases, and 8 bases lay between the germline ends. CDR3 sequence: CASSYSRQLNTEAFF. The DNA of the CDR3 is TGTGCCAGCAGTTACTCGAGGCAGCTGAACACTGAAGCTTTCTTT.

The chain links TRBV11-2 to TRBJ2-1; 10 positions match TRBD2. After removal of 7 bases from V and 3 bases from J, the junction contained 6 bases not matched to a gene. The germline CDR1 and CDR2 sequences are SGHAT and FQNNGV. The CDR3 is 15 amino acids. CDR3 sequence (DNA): TGTGCCAGCACCGAAACTAGCGGGGTCTACAATGAGCAGTTCTTC. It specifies CASTETSGVYNEQFF. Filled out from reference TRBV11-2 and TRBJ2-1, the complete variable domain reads EAGVAQSPRYKIIEKRQSVAFWCNPISGHATLYWYQQILGQGPKLLIQFQNNGVVDDSQLPKDRFSAERLKGVDSTLKIQPAKLEDSAVYLCASTETSGVYNEQFFGPGTRLTVL.

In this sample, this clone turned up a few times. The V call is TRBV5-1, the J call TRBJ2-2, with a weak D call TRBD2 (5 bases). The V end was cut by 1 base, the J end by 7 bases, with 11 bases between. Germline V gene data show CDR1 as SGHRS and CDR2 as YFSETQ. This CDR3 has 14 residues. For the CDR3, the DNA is TGCGCCAGCAGCTTGAGGCATGGAGGCGGGGAGCTGTTTTTT. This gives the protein CASSLRHGGGELFF.

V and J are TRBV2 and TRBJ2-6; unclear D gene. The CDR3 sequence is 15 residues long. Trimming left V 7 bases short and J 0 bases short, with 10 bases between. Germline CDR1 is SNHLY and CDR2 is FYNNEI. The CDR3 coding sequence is TGTGCCAGCACCCAGGCACCCTCTGGGGCCAACGTCCTGACTTTC. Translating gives CASTQAPSGANVLTF. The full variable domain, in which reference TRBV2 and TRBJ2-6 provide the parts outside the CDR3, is EPEVTQTPSHQVTQMGQEVILRCVPISNHLYFYWYRQILGQKVEFLVSFYNNEISEKSEIFDDQFSVERPDGSNFTLKIRSTKLEDSAMYFCASTQAPSGANVLTFGAGSRLTVL.

The CDR3 region is CASSFAGIGELFF. CDR3 DNA: TGTGCCAGCAGCTTCGCAGGGATCGGGGAGCTGTTTTTT. The chain recombines TRBV11-2 with TRBJ2-2, with D possibly being TRBD1 (5 bases). The germline V and J ends were trimmed by 3 bases and 7 bases, with 9 bases remaining between them. The CDR3 totals 13 residues. The germline gives CDR1 SGHAT, CDR2 FQNNGV.

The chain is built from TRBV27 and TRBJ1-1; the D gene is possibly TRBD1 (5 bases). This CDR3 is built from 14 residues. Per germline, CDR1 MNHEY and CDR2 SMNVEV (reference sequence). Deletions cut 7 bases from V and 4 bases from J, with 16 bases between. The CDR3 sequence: CASTQLGGATEAFF. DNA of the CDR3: TGTGCCAGCACCCAACTTGGAGGGGCCACTGAAGCTTTCTTT.

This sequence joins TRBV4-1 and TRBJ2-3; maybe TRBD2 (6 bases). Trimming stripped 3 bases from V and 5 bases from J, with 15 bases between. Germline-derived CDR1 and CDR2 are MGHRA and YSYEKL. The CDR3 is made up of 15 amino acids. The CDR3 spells CASSHRWGEEDTQYF. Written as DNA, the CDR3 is TGCGCCAGCAGCCATAGGTGGGGGGAGGAAGATACGCAGTATTTT.

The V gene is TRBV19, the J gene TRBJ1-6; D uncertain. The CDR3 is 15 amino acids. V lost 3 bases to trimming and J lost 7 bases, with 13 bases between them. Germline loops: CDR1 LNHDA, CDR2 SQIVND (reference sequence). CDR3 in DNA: TGTGCCAGTAGTATCCGGCCCGAGGGAAATTCACCCCTCCACTTT. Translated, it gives CASSIRPEGNSPLHF.